The TCR beta chain under discussion was sequenced for a study of Ad26.COV2.S vaccination and SARS-CoV-2 variants. Study as a whole: The vaccine Ad26.COV2.S was put into the muscle once, or twice with 56 days between. General study results and limits: Individuals receiving vaccine had higher spike-specific TCR breadth than placebo recipients did. Reported post-vaccination CD8+ and CD4+ T cell responses to spike showed substantial breadth.

Documented treatment: around 19 received Ad26.COV2.S at low or high dose, single or two shots; roughly five received placebo; per-sample allocation not given. Repertoires come from day 63 after the first vaccine or placebo injection. An adult aged 18-55 years in Boston served as the donor. Sequencing used immunoSEQ multiplex PCR; TCRdb keeps in-frame clones, though not all of them. Found here are more than 400,000 clones, approximately 92% of them singletons; the top ten hold under 2%. The V end lost 5 bases, the J end lost 7 bases, and 23 bases lay between the germline ends. Germline assignment: CDR1 KGHDR and CDR2 SFDVKD. The CDR3 is 17 amino acids. About this clone itself: What it recognizes is unknown.

This sequence was found in a person aged 18-60 years who received the Ad26.COV2.S COVID-19 vaccine or a placebo. The chain employs TRBV24-1 and TRBJ2-1; TRBD1 or TRBD2 may be the D gene (7 bases each). Sequencing was performed on peripheral blood, taken in a trial of Ad26.COV2.S vaccine versus placebo. In DNA, the CDR3 is TGTGCCACCAGTGTAGGATCAGGGGGGGGTAATAGGAATGAGCAGTTCTTC. Translating gives CATSVGSGGGNRNEQFF.